This TCR beta chain was profiled in a study of CD8 T cells in ankylosing spondylitis. Regarding the study as a whole: Disease-linked clones reportedly concentrated significantly in matched ankylosing spondylitis synovial fluid. With a CD8+ phenotype, disease-linked clones were relatively rare in peripheral blood.

TCRdb analysed the 5' RACE reads with MiXCR anew, one entry per CDR3 protein. The sample contains under 250,000 distinct CDR3 sequences, 30% to 35% of which appear only once. About this clonotype itself: Its antigen is not known.

The TCR originated in a male donor with ankylosing spondylitis or in good health (not recorded which). Sequencing input: blood, either unsorted or a sorted T cell fraction (not recorded which).

CDR3 coding DNA: TGCAGTGCTAGACCCACAGGATACGGCTACACCTTC. Residues: CSARPTGYGYTF. This rearrangement joins TRBV20-1 to TRBJ1-2; perhaps TRBD1 as D (5 bases). This CDR3 spans 12 amino acids. Trimming pared 2 bases from V and 8 bases from J, leaving 12 bases between. Germline V gene data show CDR1 as DFQATT and CDR2 as SNEGSKA (reference sequence).